This paragraph covers one T cell receptor beta chain sequence. What this receptor recognizes is not known. HCMV-specific IgG was detected in serum with a commercial ELISA kit to determine HCMV serostatus. Peripheral blood mononuclear cells were isolated from blood by Ficoll density gradient centrifugation. There are 16 amino acids in the CDR3, from cysteine to phenylalanine inclusive. Only the protein is available. According to the germline V gene, CDR1 reads MNHEY and CDR2 reads SVGAGI. The instrument was an Illumina HiSeq 2000. TCR beta cDNA libraries were made by 5'RACE template switching that added a universal primer site and unique molecular identifiers. Priming for cDNA synthesis came from the TCR beta constant segment, and two successive PCR amplification steps followed. Per the authors' processing: MIGEC was used to demultiplex reads and group reads by UMI, and MiTCR was used to assemble and quantify clonotypes. To exclude erroneous sequences, only TCR cDNA sequences supported by at least two reads were retained. The tcR package was used for downstream repertoire analysis, and clonotypes were matched across fractions by CDR3 nucleotide sequence plus V segment. VDJmatch was used to annotate antigen specificity against VDJdb, with one amino acid substitution allowed in CDR3. The reads went through TCRdb reprocessing, and each CDR3 protein sequence gets one entry with no DNA. TCRdb's processing, not the authors', yielded these V and J calls. The table for this sample lists 300,000 to 450,000 distinct CDR3 sequences. The top ten constitute 5.2% of the sample.

This entry is derived from a study of T cells expressing NK-cell markers (dated by TCRdb to the early 2020s). With regard to the full study: TCR beta-chain repertoires were profiled in sorted CD3+CD56+NKG2C+, CD3+CD56+NKG2C- and CD3+CD56-NKG2C+ T-cell subsets from eight donors. Among the eight sequenced donors, seven were HCMV-seropositive and one was HCMV-seronegative. The eight sequenced donors were randomly selected healthy volunteers, three men and five women. Illumina HiSeq 2000/2500, MiSeq or NextSeq was used to sequence libraries as 2 x 150 bp reads. The investigation overall reported the following: Those dominant clonotypes were again the most abundant among CD3+CD56-NKG2C+ cells in a handful of donors, at roughly 25-60.1%. Whether the expanded NKG2C-expressing T cell clones were specific for HCMV antigens was left unclear. In roughly 6 donors, the dominant CD3+CD56+NKG2C+ clonotypes ranked among the top 10 CD8+ clonotypes, making up roughly 1.0-7.0% of CD8+ T cells.

The sequence came from a man aged 18-75 years in good health. Sequenced material: blood T cells: a sorted CD56 or NKG2C T cell subset, CD4+ or CD8+ T cells, or bulk PBMC T cells (not recorded which). The chain is encoded by TRBV6-5 joined to TRBJ2-2; TCRdb selects TRBD2, and the lack of DNA leaves this call unchecked. The CDR3 is CASSYWYGGSTGELFF.